This T cell receptor (beta chain) was observed in a study of vaccination and CD4 T cells after COVID-19. The Oncomine TCR Beta short-read assay was what sequenced the DNA obtained from cultured CD4+ T cells. Genomic DNA was drawn out of CD4+ T cells grown in culture. TCRdb itself ran the PCR reads through MiXCR, one entry per CDR3 protein. The sample has around 19,000 distinct CDR3 sequences, 35% to 45% seen once. The treatment denotes: approximately 9-day PBMC culture with coronavirus spike peptide pools or control peptides (ViraFEST assay). The CDR3 has 18 amino acids. Germline V gives CDR1 LNHDA, CDR2 SQIVND (reference sequence). Notes on this clonotype: As yet, its antigen is unknown. A read error may account for a junction end that differs from germline.

The chain uses TRBV19 and TRBJ1-1; possible D gene TRBD1, 6 bases. This TCR was recovered from a human donor who received a COVID-19 vaccine. Here the sequenced sample was CD4+ T cells from blood, cultured in vitro, taken before SARS-CoV-2 vaccination. DNA for the CDR3: TGTACCAGTACCCTGAGGGAGACAGGTTTCTACGGGAACCCTGAAGCTTTCTTT. It specifies CTSTLRETGFYGNPEAFF.